This T cell receptor beta chain was recovered during a study of CXCR3-negative and CXCR3-positive naive CD8 T cells (dated by TCRdb to between 2018 and 2021). The study in broad terms: In total, 110 million to 150 million TRB reads were obtained, corresponding to roughly 1.5 +/- 0.3 million reads per library. TRBV-TRBJ cluster analysis included naive subsets from 5 or 6 donors and memory cells from 3 donors. Data from ten to twelve donors, pooled across two independent experiments, went into the diversity and physicochemical repertoire analyses.

A remark on this clonotype: It lacks a known antigen.

TCRdb names NextSeq 550 as the instrument used. The Human TCR Profiling Kit (MiLaboratory) was used to make UMI-labeled 5' RACE TRB cDNA libraries. The full amount of extracted RNA was used for cDNA synthesis, and the full amount of resulting cDNA was used for PCR amplification. Libraries were prepared in parallel with an identical number of PCR cycles. As for the original processing: With a minimum of two reads required per UMI, MIGEC and MiXCR pulled out about 50,000 +/- 10,000 unique UMI-labeled TRB cDNA molecules from each library. Each library averaged 40,000 +/- 10,000 functional in-frame TRB CDR3 nucleotide clonotypes without stop codons. After each sample was downsampled to 5000 UMI-labeled TRB molecules, VDJtools was used to calculate diversity metrics such as normalized Shannon-Wiener and Chao1. For the central five CDR3 residues, VDJtools calculated physicochemical properties weighted by clonotype size, namely interaction energy, strength, volume and Kidera factor 4. The reads were reprocessed in TCRdb, with one entry per CDR3 protein sequence and no accompanying DNA. None of the V and J calls come from the authors' own analysis; TCRdb made them. The sample's table covers about 120,000 distinct CDR3 sequences. Around 0.62% of the sample is taken by the ten largest.

The germline V gene (reference sequence) yields LGHDT for CDR1 and YNNKEL for CDR2. From the cysteine through the phenylalanine, the CDR3 covers 15 amino acids. DNA is not recorded here. Findings and caveats that apply to the study as a whole: Both naive subsets had comparably high repertoire diversity, while memory CD8+ T cells had much lower repertoire diversity. Compared with CXCR3-negative naive cells, CXCR3-positive naive cells had TRB CDR3s with higher hydrophobicity (lower Kidera factor 4), lower energy, and higher strength and volume indices. Because CXCR3 expression was partially decreased after cryopreservation, freshly isolated PBMCs were used for most assays. Naive CXCR3-negative and CXCR3-positive cells from the same donor showed similar TRBV-TRBJ usage, whereas memory cells showed distinct patterns. Surface CD5, linked to self-reactivity in mice, was comparable between naive subsets; TCR interaction strength was therefore also inferred from TRB CDR3 physicochemical properties.

For every CD8+ T cell subset, 250,000 to 300,000 cells were flow-sorted straight into RLT lysis buffer, and each subset was sorted in triplicate. To exclude memory contaminants, naive CD8+ T cells were stringently defined as CD45RO-CCR7+CD27+CD95-. Peripheral blood mononuclear cells were isolated from buffy coats by standard density gradient centrifugation. A FACSAria III was used to flow-sort naive CXCR3-negative and CXCR3-positive CD8+ T cells. Total RNA was extracted from sorted cells using an RNeasy Mini Kit. Sequences were obtained from naive CXCR3+ CD8+ T cells from blood. The meaning of the sample's cell subset or site label: CD45RO-CCR7+CD27+CD95- naive CD8+ T cells expressing CXCR3 (TNR3+). This sequence was found in a human donor in good health. Some clones in this sample may be carry-over from other donors' samples. The sequence is built from TRBV3-1 and TRBJ2-1; no DNA is available, so the TRBD2 call from TCRdb remains unchecked. This receptor carries the CDR3 CASSVAGLGAGEQFF.